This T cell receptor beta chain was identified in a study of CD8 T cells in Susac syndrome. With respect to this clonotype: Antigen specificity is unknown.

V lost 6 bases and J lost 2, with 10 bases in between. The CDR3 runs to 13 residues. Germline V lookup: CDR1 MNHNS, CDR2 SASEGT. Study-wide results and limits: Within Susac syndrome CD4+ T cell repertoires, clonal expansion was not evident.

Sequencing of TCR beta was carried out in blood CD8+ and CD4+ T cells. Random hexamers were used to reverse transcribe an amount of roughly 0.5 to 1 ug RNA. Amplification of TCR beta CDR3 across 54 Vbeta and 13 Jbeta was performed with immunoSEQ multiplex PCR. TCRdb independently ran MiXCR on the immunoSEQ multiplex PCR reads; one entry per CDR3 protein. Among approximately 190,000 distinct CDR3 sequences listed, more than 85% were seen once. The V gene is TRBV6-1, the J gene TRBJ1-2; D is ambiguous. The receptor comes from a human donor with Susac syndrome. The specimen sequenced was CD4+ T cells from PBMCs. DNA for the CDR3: TGTGCCAGCAGGGACCTGACCAACTATGGCTACACCTTC. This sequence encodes CASRDLTNYGYTF.